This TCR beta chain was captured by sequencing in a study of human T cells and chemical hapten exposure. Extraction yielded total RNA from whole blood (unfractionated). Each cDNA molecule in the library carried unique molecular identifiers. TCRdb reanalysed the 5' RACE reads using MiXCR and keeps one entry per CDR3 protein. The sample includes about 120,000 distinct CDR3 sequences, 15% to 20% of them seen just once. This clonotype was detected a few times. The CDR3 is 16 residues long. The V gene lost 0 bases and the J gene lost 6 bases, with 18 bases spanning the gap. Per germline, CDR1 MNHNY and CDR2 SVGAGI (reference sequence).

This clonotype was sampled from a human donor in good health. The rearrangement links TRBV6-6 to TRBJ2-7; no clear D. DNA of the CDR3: TGTGCCAGCAGTTACTCCATGGCCCAGCAGCCTGTCGAGCAGTACTTC. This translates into CASSYSMAQQPVEQYF.